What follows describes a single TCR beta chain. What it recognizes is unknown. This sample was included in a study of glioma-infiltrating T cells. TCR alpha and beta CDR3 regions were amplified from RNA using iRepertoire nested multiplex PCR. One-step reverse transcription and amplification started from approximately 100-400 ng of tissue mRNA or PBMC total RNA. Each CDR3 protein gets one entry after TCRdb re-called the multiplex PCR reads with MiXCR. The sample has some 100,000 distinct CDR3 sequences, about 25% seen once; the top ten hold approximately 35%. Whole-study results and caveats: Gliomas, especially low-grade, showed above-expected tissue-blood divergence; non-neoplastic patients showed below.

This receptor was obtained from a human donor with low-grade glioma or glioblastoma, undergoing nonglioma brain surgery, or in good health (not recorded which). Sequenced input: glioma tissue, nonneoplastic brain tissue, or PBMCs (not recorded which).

The CDR3 DNA is TGTGCCAGCTCACCGCGTCTCCGGGACAGGGTTAGGACAGATACGCAGTATTTT. It translates to CASSPRLRDRVRTDTQYF. J is TRBJ2-3 and V is TRBV18; the match to TRBD1 covers 9 bases. CDR3 length: 18 residues. The germline CDR1 and CDR2 sequences are KGHSH and LQKENI. J was trimmed by 3 bases and V by 3 bases; bases with no gene match: 13.